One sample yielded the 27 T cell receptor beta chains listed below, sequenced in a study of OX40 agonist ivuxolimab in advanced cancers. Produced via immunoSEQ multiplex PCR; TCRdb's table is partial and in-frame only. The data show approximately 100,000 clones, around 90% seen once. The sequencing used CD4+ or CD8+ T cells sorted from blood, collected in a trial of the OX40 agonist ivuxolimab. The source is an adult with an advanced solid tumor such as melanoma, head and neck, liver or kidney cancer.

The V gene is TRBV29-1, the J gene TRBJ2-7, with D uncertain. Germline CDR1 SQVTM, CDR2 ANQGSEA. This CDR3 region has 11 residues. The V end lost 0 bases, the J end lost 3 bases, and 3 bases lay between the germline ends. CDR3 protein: CSVEDSYEQYF. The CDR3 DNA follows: TGCAGCGTTGAAGACAGCTACGAGCAGTACTTC.

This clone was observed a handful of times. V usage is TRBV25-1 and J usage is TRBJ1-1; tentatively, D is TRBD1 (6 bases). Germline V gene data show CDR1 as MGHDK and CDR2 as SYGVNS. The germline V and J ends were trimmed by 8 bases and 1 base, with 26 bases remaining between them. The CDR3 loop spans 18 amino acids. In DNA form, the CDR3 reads TGTGCCAGCCGGGAACGTAAGACAAACCGGGGGCAGAACACTGAAGCTTTCTTT. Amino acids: CASRERKTNRGQNTEAFF.

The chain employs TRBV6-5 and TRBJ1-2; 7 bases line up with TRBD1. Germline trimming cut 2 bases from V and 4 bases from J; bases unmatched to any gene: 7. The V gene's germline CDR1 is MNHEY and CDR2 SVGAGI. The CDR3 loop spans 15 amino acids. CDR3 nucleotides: TGTGCCAGCAGTTACACTGGAGGGGGCAGCTATGGCTACACCTTC. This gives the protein CASSYTGGGSYGYTF.

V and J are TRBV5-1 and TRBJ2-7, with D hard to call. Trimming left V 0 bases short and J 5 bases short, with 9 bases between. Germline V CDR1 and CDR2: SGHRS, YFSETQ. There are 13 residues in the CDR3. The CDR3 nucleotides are TGCGCCAGCAGCTTGGGGCAGCCCAACGAGCAGTACTTC. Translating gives CASSLGQPNEQYF.

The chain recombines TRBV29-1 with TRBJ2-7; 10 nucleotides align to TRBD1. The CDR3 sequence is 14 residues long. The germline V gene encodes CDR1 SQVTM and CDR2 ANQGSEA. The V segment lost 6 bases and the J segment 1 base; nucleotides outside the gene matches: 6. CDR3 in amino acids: CSVLPGQGSYEQYF. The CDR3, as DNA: TGCAGCGTGCTCCCGGGACAGGGGTCCTACGAGCAGTACTTC.

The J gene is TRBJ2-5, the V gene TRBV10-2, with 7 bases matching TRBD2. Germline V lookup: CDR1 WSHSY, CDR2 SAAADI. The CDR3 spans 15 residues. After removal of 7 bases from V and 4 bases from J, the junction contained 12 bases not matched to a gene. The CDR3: CASKRDYLATETQYF. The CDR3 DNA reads TGCGCCAGCAAACGGGACTACCTCGCCACAGAGACCCAGTACTTC.

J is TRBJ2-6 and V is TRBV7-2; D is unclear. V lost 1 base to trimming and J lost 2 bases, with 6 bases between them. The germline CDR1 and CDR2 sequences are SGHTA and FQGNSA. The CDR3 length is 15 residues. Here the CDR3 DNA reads TGTGCCAGCAGCTTAGTTAGGACTGGGGCCAACGTCCTGACTTTC. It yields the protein CASSLVRTGANVLTF.

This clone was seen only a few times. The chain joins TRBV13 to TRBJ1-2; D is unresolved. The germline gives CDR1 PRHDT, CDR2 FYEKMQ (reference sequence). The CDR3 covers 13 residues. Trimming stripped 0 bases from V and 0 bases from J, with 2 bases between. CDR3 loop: CASSLGTNYGYTF. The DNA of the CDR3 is TGTGCCAGCAGCTTAGGGACTAACTATGGCTACACCTTC. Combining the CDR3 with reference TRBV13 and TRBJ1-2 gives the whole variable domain AAGVIQSPRHLIKEKRETATLKCYPIPRHDTVYWYQQGPGQDPQFLISFYEKMQSDKGSIPDRFSAQQFSDYHSELNMSSLELGDSALYFCASSLGTNYGYTFGSGTRLTVV.

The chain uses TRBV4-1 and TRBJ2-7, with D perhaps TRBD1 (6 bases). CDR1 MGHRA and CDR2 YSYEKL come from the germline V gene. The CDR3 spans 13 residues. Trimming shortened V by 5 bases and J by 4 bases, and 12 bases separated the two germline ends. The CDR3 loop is CASSLGALYEQYF. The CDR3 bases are TGCGCCAGCAGCTTGGGGGCCTTATACGAGCAGTACTTC.

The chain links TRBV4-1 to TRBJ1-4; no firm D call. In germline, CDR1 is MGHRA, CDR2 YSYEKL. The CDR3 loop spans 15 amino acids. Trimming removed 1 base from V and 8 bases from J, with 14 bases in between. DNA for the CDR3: TGCGCCAGCAGCCAAGTTGGCACCGCGGGGGAAAAACTGTTTTTT. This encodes CASSQVGTAGEKLFF.

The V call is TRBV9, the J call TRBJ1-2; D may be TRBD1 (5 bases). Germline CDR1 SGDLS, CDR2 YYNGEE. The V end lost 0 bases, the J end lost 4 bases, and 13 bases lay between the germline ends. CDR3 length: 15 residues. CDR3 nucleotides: TGTGCCAGCAGCGTAGGGCAGGGATCGGGCTATGGCTACACCTTC. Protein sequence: CASSVGQGSGYGYTF.

CDR3 region: CASSGGTSGGAYEQYF. In nucleotides, the CDR3 is TGTGCCAGCAGCGGCGGGACTAGCGGGGGGGCCTACGAGCAGTACTTC. The rearrangement joins TRBV9 to TRBJ2-7; 16 nucleotides line up with TRBD2. Trimming removed 3 bases from V and 2 bases from J; junction bases left unmatched: 2. Germline V CDR1 and CDR2: SGDLS, YYNGEE. The CDR3 has 16 residues. Full variable domain (remainder filled in from reference TRBV9 and TRBJ2-7): DSGVTQTPKHLITATGQRVTLRCSPRSGDLSVYWYQQSLDQGLQFLIQYYNGEERAKGNILERFSAQQFPDLHSELNLSSLELGDSALYFCASSGGTSGGAYEQYFGPGTRLTVT.

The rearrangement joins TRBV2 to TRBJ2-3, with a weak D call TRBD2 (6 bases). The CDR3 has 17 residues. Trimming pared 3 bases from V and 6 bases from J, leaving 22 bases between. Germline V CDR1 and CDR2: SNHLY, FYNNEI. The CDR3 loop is CASSELQWGDPRDTQYF. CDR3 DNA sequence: TGTGCCAGCAGTGAGTTACAGTGGGGGGACCCTCGGGATACGCAGTATTTT.

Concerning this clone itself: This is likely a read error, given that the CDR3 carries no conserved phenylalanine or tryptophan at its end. The DNA for the CDR3 is TGTGCCAGTAGTACAGGGAACCGGTCACCCCTCCACCTT. Encoded protein: CASSTGNRSPLHL. The chain uses TRBV7-9 and TRBJ1-6; D perhaps matches TRBD1 (6 bases). V was shortened by 9 bases and J by 10 bases, with 16 bases between the two germline ends. This CDR3 is built from 13 residues. Germline CDR1 is SEHNR and CDR2 is FQNEAQ (reference sequence).

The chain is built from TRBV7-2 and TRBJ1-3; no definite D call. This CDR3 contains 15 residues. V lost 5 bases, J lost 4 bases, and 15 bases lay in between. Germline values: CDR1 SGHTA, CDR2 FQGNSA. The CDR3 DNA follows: TGTGCCAGCAGCACCCGGCCTCTAACGGGAAACACCATATATTTT. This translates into CASSTRPLTGNTIYF.

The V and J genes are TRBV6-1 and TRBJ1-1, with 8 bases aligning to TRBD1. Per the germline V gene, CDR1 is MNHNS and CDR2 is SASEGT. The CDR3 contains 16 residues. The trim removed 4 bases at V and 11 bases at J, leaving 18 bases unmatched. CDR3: CASSAQGVSLSGVAFF. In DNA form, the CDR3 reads TGTGCCAGCAGTGCACAGGGGGTTTCTCTCTCGGGGGTGGCTTTCTTT.

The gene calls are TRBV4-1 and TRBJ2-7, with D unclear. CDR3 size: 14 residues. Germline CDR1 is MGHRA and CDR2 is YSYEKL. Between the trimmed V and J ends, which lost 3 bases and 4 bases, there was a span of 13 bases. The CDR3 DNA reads TGCGCCAGCAGCCAGGGCTTTCTTGGGTACGAGCAGTACTTC. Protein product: CASSQGFLGYEQYF.

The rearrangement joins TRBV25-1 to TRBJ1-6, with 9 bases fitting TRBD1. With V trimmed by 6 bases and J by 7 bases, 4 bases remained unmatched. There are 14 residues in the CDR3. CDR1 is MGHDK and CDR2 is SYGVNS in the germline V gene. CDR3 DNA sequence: TGTGCCAGCAGAATAGGGACAGGGAATTCACCCCTCCACTTT. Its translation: CASRIGTGNSPLHF.

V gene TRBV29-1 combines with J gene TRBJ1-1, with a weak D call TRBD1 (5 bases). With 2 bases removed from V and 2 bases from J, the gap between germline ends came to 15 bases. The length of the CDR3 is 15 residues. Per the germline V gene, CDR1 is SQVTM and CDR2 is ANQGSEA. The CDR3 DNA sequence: TGCAGCGTTGAACCCGGGGGGGGGTCTAACACTGAAGCTTTCTTT. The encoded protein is CSVEPGGGSNTEAFF. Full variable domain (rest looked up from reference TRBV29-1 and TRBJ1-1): SAVISQKPSRDICQRGTSLTIQCQVDSQVTMMFWYRQQPGQSLTLIATANQGSEATYESGFVIDKFPISRPNLTFSTLTVSNMSPEDSSIYLCSVEPGGGSNTEAFFGQGTRLTVV.

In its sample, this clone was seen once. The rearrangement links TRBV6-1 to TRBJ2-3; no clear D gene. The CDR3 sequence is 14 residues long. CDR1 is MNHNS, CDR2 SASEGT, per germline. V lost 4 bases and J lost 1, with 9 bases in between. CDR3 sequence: CASSAIRRTDTQYF. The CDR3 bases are TGTGCCAGCAGTGCGATCAGGCGCACAGATACGCAGTATTTT.

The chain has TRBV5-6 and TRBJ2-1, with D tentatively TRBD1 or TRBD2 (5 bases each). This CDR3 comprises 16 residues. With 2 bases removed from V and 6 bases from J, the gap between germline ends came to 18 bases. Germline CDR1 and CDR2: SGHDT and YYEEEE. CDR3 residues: CASSFVIPGRINEQFF. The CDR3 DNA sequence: TGTGCCAGCAGCTTCGTGATACCGGGACGGATCAATGAGCAGTTCTTC. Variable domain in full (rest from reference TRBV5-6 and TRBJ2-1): DAGVTQSPTHLIKTRGQQVTLRCSPKSGHDTVSWYQQALGQGPQFIFQYYEEEERQRGNFPDRFSGHQFPNYSSELNVNALLLGDSALYLCASSFVIPGRINEQFFGPGTRLTVL.

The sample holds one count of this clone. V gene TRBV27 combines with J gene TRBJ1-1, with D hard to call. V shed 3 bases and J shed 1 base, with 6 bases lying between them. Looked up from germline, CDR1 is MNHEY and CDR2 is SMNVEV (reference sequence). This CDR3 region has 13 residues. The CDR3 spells CASSFQRNTEAFF. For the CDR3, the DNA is TGTGCCAGCAGTTTTCAGAGGAACACTGAAGCTTTCTTT.

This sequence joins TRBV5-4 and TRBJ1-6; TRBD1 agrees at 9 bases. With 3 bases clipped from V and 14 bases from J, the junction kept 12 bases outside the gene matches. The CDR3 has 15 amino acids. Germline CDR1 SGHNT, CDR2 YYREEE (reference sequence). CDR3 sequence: CASSSGGTGRVSLHF. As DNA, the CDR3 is TGTGCCAGCAGCTCCGGAGGGACAGGGCGGGTATCCCTCCACTTT.

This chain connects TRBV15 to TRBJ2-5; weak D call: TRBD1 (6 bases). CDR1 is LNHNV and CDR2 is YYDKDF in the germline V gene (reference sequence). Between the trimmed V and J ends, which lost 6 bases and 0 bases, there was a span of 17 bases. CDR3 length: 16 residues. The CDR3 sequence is CATSPTSGGYQETQYF. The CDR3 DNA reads TGTGCCACCAGTCCCACTAGTGGGGGCTACCAAGAGACCCAGTACTTC.

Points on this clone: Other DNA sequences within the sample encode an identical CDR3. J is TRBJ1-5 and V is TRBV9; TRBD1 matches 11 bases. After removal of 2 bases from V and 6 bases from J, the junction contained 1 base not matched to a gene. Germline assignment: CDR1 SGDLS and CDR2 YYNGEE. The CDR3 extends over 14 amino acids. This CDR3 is CASSVGTGGQPQHF. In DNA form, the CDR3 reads TGTGCCAGCAGCGTTGGGACAGGGGGTCAGCCCCAGCATTTT.

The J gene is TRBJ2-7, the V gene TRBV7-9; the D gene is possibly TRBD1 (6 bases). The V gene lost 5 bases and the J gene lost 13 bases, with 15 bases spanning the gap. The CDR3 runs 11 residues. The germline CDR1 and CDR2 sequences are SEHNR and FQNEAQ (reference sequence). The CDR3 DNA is TGTGCCAGCAGCAGGGACATACGGCAATACTTC. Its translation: CASSRDIRQYF.

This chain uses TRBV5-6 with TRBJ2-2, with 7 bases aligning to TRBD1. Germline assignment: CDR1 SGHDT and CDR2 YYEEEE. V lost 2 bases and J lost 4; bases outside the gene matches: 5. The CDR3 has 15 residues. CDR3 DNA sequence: TGTGCCAGCAGCTTAGGGGGCCGGGGCACCGGGGAGCTGTTTTTT. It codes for CASSLGGRGTGELFF.